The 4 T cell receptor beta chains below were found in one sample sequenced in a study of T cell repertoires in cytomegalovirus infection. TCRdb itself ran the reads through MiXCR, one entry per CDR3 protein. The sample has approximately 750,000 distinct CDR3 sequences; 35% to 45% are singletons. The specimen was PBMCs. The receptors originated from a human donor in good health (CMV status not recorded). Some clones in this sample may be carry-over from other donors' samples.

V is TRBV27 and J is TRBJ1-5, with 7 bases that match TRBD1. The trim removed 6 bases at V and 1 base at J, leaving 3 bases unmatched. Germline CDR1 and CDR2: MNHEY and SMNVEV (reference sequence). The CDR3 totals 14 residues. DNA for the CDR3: TGTGCCAGCAGGGCAGGGGGGAGCAATCAGCCCCAGCATTTT. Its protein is CASRAGGSNQPQHF.

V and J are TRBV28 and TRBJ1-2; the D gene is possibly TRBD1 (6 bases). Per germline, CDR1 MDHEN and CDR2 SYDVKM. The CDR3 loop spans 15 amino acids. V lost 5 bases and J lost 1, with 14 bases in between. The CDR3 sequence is CASSVTGLHNYGYTF. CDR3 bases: TGTGCCAGCAGTGTAACAGGGCTACATAACTATGGCTACACCTTC.

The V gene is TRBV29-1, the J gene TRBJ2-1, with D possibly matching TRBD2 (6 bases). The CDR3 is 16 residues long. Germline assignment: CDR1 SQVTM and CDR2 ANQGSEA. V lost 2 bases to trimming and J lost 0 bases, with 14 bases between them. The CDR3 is CSVELADRSSYNEQFF. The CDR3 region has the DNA TGCAGCGTTGAATTAGCGGATAGAAGCTCCTACAATGAGCAGTTCTTC.

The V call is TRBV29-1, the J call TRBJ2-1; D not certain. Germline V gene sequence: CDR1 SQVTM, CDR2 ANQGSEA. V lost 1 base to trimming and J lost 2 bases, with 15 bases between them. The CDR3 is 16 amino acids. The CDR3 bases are TGCAGCGTTGAAGGTGCGAGCGAAGACCCCTACAATGAGCAGTTCTTC. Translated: CSVEGASEDPYNEQFF.